What follows are 25 T cell receptor beta chains derived from one specimen sequenced in a study of blood T cell repertoires in COVID-19 (TCRdb year 2020). Libraries were constructed by the immunoSEQ multiplex PCR assay. TCRdb re-hosts the immuneACCESS table, in-frame sequences only. Its copies lack some clones; in the studies checked, an unresolved V gene accounts for under half of them, and the cause for the rest is not known. Counted in this sample were some 260,000 clones; roughly 90% of them appeared once. The leading ten clones occupy approximately 2.1% of the sample. Sequencing input: peripheral blood. These receptors were collected from a woman between 40 and 55 years old who had recovered from COVID-19.

This clone has a handful of counts. The chain recombines TRBV29-1 with TRBJ2-3; the D is unclear. Between the trimmed V and J ends, which lost 0 bases and 6 bases, there was a span of 10 bases. The CDR3 is 13 residues long. CDR1 is SQVTM and CDR2 is ANQGSEA in the germline V gene. This CDR3 is CSVEENRVDTQYF. The CDR3, as DNA: TGCAGCGTTGAAGAAAATCGGGTGGATACGCAGTATTTT.

The chain couples TRBV6-2 or TRBV6-3 to TRBJ2-1; possibly TRBD1 for D (7 bases). This CDR3 comprises 15 residues. CDR1 MNHEY and CDR2 SVGEGT come from the germline V gene. Between the trimmed V and J ends, which lost 4 bases and 5 bases, there was a span of 15 bases. CDR3 protein: CASSSTRGRNNEQFF. The DNA for the CDR3 is TGTGCCAGCAGTTCGACCAGGGGGAGGAACAATGAGCAGTTCTTC.

V gene TRBV28 combines with J gene TRBJ2-3; D possibly corresponds to TRBD1 (6 bases). The CDR3 loop spans 17 amino acids. Germline loops: CDR1 MDHEN, CDR2 SYDVKM. Trimming pared 0 bases from V and 1 base from J, leaving 14 bases between. In DNA form, the CDR3 reads TGTGCCAGCAGTTTATGGGGGGCCTCCTCAGGCACAGATACGCAGTATTTT. As protein: CASSLWGASSGTDTQYF. Together with reference TRBV28 and TRBJ2-3, the CDR3 gives the full variable domain: DVKVTQSSRYLVKRTGEKVFLECVQDMDHENMFWYRQDPGLGLRLIYFSYDVKMKEKGDIPEGYSVSREKKERFSLILESASTNQTSMYLCASSLWGASSGTDTQYFGPGTRLTVL.

This chain links TRBV7-2 with TRBJ2-7; tentatively, D is TRBD1 (6 bases). Germline values: CDR1 SGHTA, CDR2 FQGNSA. The CDR3 length is 12 residues. Trimming took off 8 bases at V and 2 bases at J, with 10 bases between the two ends. CDR3 region: CASGQHAYEQYF. Written as DNA, the CDR3 is TGTGCCAGCGGACAGCACGCCTACGAGCAGTACTTC. Full variable domain (remainder filled in from reference TRBV7-2 and TRBJ2-7): GAGVSQSPSNKVTEKGKDVELRCDPISGHTALYWYRQSLGQGLEFLIYFQGNSAPDKSGLPSDRFSAERTGGSVSTLTIQRTQQEDSAVYLCASGQHAYEQYFGPGTRLTVT.

The V gene is TRBV18, the J gene TRBJ2-3, with D possibly matching TRBD1 (5 bases). Germline V gene sequence: CDR1 KGHSH, CDR2 LQKENI. CDR3 size: 16 residues. V was shortened by 3 bases and J by 1 base, with 14 bases between the two germline ends. CDR3 DNA: TGTGCCAGCTCACCTCGACAGCCGTCGGGCACAGATACGCAGTATTTT. Residues: CASSPRQPSGTDTQYF.

This rearrangement joins TRBV7-8 to TRBJ1-5; D is undetermined. V was shortened by 5 bases and J by 4 bases, with 12 bases between the two germline ends. CDR3 length: 14 residues. Germline values: CDR1 SGHVS, CDR2 FQNEAQ. CDR3 residues: CASSHNAGNQPQHF. CDR3 bases: TGTGCCAGCAGCCACAACGCAGGTAATCAGCCCCAGCATTTT. The full variable domain, with the rest looked up from reference TRBV7-8 and TRBJ1-5, is GAGVSQSPRYKVAKRGQDVALRCDPISGHVSLFWYQQALGQGPEFLTYFQNEAQLDKSGLPSDRFFAERPEGSVSTLKIQRTQQEDSAVYLCASSHNAGNQPQHFGDGTRLSIL.

The gene calls are TRBV7-2 and TRBJ2-3; possible D gene TRBD1, 6 bases. Trimming shortened V by 1 base and J by 3 bases, and 8 bases separated the two germline ends. CDR1 SGHTA and CDR2 FQGNSA come from the germline V gene. The CDR3 runs to 14 residues. CDR3 coding DNA: TGTGCCAGCAGCTTAGATCAGGGGACAGATACGCAGTATTTT. The encoded protein is CASSLDQGTDTQYF.

This chain joins TRBV6-5 and TRBJ1-6; possibly TRBD1 for D (5 bases). CDR3 length: 14 amino acids. V shed 6 bases and J shed 9 bases, with 15 bases lying between them. The germline gives CDR1 MNHEY, CDR2 SVGAGI. CDR3 sequence (DNA): TGTGCCAGCAGCCTCCACAGGACGGGTTCACCCCTCCACTTT. This encodes CASSLHRTGSPLHF.

The CDR3 DNA sequence: TGTGCCAGCAGTCGAAAGACTAGCGGTAGCACAGATACGCAGTATTTT. Translation: CASSRKTSGSTDTQYF. J is TRBJ2-3 and V is TRBV7-9; 9 bases are a match to TRBD2. Germline values: CDR1 SEHNR, CDR2 FQNEAQ (reference sequence). The CDR3 loop spans 16 amino acids. V was clipped by 6 bases and J by 0 bases; unmatched bases: 7.

This chain joins TRBV18 and TRBJ2-1, with a tentative D call TRBD2 (5 bases). V dropped 2 bases and J dropped 6 bases, with 11 bases sitting between them. The CDR3 is made up of 14 amino acids. Per germline, CDR1 KGHSH and CDR2 LQKENI. Here the CDR3 DNA reads TGTGCCAGCTCACCAACGGGGTCGGGCAATGAGCAGTTCTTC. This sequence encodes CASSPTGSGNEQFF. The whole variable domain, remainder taken from reference TRBV18 and TRBJ2-1, is NAGVMQNPRHLVRRRGQEARLRCSPMKGHSHVYWYRQLPEEGLKFMVYLQKENIIDESGMPKERFSAEFPKEGPSILRIQQVVRGDSAAYFCASSPTGSGNEQFFGPGTRLTVL.

V usage is TRBV28 and J usage is TRBJ2-2; D uncertain. Germline V CDR1 and CDR2: MDHEN, SYDVKM. Trimming removed 7 bases at V and 1 base at J, with 7 bases between. The CDR3 has 13 residues. CDR3 residues: CASTILNTGELFF. The CDR3, as DNA: TGTGCCAGCACAATTTTGAACACCGGGGAGCTGTTTTTT.

This clone was recorded only once. The gene calls are TRBV2 and TRBJ2-2, with D perhaps matching TRBD1 (5 bases). Trimming took 5 bases from V and 3 from J, leaving 10 bases between them. Germline values: CDR1 SNHLY, CDR2 FYNNEI. The CDR3 runs 14 residues. The CDR3 loop reads CASSRTRDTGELFF. The DNA for the CDR3 is TGTGCCAGCAGTAGGACACGGGACACCGGGGAGCTGTTTTTT.

The genes are TRBV3-1 (or the pseudogene TRBV3-2) and TRBJ2-3; possibly TRBD2 for D (7 bases). Trimming removed 0 bases at V and 3 bases at J, with 25 bases between. CDR1 and CDR2 from the germline V gene are LGHDT and YNNKEL (reference sequence). The CDR3 extends over 20 amino acids. In DNA, the CDR3 is TGTGCCAGCAGCCAAGATCGCGGGGGCCTGACCCCCGTCGGGACAGATACGCAGTATTTT. It codes for CASSQDRGGLTPVGTDTQYF.

The chain combines TRBV18 with TRBJ1-4, with D maybe TRBD1 (6 bases). The CDR3 extends over 15 amino acids. V was shortened by 5 bases and J by 3 bases, with 13 bases between the two germline ends. Germline loops: CDR1 KGHSH, CDR2 LQKENI. The CDR3 nucleotides are TGTGCCAGCTCATTCCACAGGGCCGCTAATGAAAAACTGTTTTTT. This sequence encodes CASSFHRAANEKLFF.

CDR3 bases: TGTGCCAGCTCGCCCGGGATCTCTGGAAACACCATATATTTT. Translating gives CASSPGISGNTIYF. The chain joins TRBV18 to TRBJ1-3; D is uncertain. V dropped 6 bases and J dropped 0 bases, with 9 bases sitting between them. The V gene's germline CDR1 is KGHSH and CDR2 LQKENI. The length of the CDR3 is 14 residues.

V usage is TRBV6-9 and J usage is TRBJ2-3; D call uncertain. Germline CDR1 and CDR2: MNHGY and SVAAGI. This CDR3 is built from 14 residues. V lost 8 bases and J 1 base, leaving 13 bases between the germline ends. The CDR3 sequence: CASPWAWGTDTQYF. In nucleotides, the CDR3 is TGTGCCAGCCCCTGGGCTTGGGGCACAGATACGCAGTATTTT.

The rearrangement links TRBV19 to TRBJ2-7, with TRBD1 identical over 9 bases. J lost 6 bases, V lost 6 bases, and 12 bases had no gene match. CDR1 and CDR2 from the germline V gene are LNHDA and SQIVND (reference sequence). The CDR3 consists of 15 residues. The CDR3 DNA sequence: TGTGCCAGTAGGGGTCCCCATACAGGGGGCGGCGAGCAGTACTTC. The encoded protein is CASRGPHTGGGEQYF.

The chain joins TRBV7-2 to TRBJ2-7; D is unresolved. The CDR3 extends over 14 amino acids. Germline lookup yields CDR1 SGHTA and CDR2 FQGNSA. The ends were cut back, 4 bases at V and 4 bases at J, with 14 bases in the middle. In nucleotides, the CDR3 is TGTGCCAGCAGCTCGACATGGGCCGAATACGAGCAGTACTTC. Its protein product is CASSSTWAEYEQYF. The variable domain in full, completed from reference TRBV7-2 and TRBJ2-7, reads GAGVSQSPSNKVTEKGKDVELRCDPISGHTALYWYRQSLGQGLEFLIYFQGNSAPDKSGLPSDRFSAERTGGSVSTLTIQRTQQEDSAVYLCASSSTWAEYEQYFGPGTRLTVT.

CDR3 amino acids: CASSPSTRSTDTQYF. In DNA, the CDR3 is TGTGCCAGCAGTCCCTCTACCCGTAGCACAGATACGCAGTATTTT. The chain couples TRBV28 to TRBJ2-3; no definite D call. CDR3 length: 15 amino acids. Looked up from germline, CDR1 is MDHEN and CDR2 is SYDVKM. V lost 5 bases to trimming and J lost 0 bases, with 12 bases between them.

V usage is TRBV30 and J usage is TRBJ1-4; D not resolved. Germline V gene data show CDR1 as GTSNPN and CDR2 as SVGIG (reference sequence). The CDR3 has 11 residues. The V end was cut by 0 bases, the J end by 15 bases, with 11 bases between. The CDR3 DNA reads TGTGCCTGGAGTGTCCCGGGATTGGTGTTTTTT. Its translation is CAWSVPGLVFF.

The chain couples TRBV30 to TRBJ2-5; D not certain. The V end lost 5 bases, the J end lost 0 bases, and 4 bases lay between the germline ends. CDR3 size: 11 residues. Germline V CDR1 and CDR2: GTSNPN, SVGIG (reference sequence). The CDR3 loop is CAWRDQETQYF. As DNA, the CDR3 is TGTGCCTGGCGGGACCAAGAGACCCAGTACTTC.

This clone was counted many times. The chain has TRBV11-1 and TRBJ2-7, with 7 bases identical to TRBD2. Germline V CDR1 and CDR2: SGHAT, FQDESV (reference sequence). V gave up 1 base and J gave up 6 bases; unmatched junction bases: 9. The CDR3 is 15 amino acids. Here the CDR3 reads CASSLVLADLREQYF. The CDR3 nucleotides are TGTGCCAGCAGCTTAGTTCTAGCGGACCTCCGCGAGCAGTACTTC.

V usage is TRBV28 and J usage is TRBJ1-6; the D is unclear. V lost 7 bases and J lost 6, with 13 bases in between. The CDR3 extends over 14 amino acids. Germline CDR1 and CDR2: MDHEN and SYDVKM. CDR3 coding DNA: TGTGCCAGCACCTTTGGACTGACTAATTCACCCCTCCACTTT. Translating it yields CASTFGLTNSPLHF.

The chain employs TRBV28 and TRBJ1-2, with 10 bases that match TRBD1. Germline V CDR1 and CDR2: MDHEN, SYDVKM. There are 16 residues in the CDR3. After removal of 7 bases from V and 6 bases from J, the junction contained 14 bases not matched to a gene. The CDR3 coding sequence is TGTGCCAGCACCCTGACAGGGGGCGCATGGGGGGATGGCTACACCTTC. It specifies CASTLTGGAWGDGYTF.

The chain combines TRBV5-8 with TRBJ1-2; 7 nucleotides line up with TRBD1. The V gene's germline CDR1 is SGHTS and CDR2 YDEGEE. CDR3 length: 13 residues. J lost 6 bases, V lost 1 base, and 3 bases had no gene match. The CDR3 nucleotides read TGTGCCAGCAGCTTGAACAGGGGCCATGGCTACACCTTC. Translation gives CASSLNRGHGYTF.